The 31 T cell receptor beta chains listed next were all sequenced from one sample in a study of early T cells in non-severe SARS-CoV-2 infection. Each CDR3 protein gets one entry after TCRdb re-called the 5' RACE reads with MiXCR. The sample has 56,000 or so distinct CDR3 sequences, 7% to 10% seen once. The sequencing sample was made of whole blood. The origin of the receptors is an adult who was a healthcare worker with PCR-confirmed SARS-CoV-2 infection or an uninfected control (not recorded which).

This clonotype was picked up many times. The chain combines TRBV20-1 with TRBJ1-3, with D unclear. Trimming stripped 3 bases from V and 0 bases from J, with 3 bases between. Germline CDR1 and CDR2: DFQATT and SNEGSKA (reference sequence). This CDR3 contains 12 residues. CDR3 protein: CSARLSGNTIYF. As DNA, the CDR3 is TGCAGTGCTAGGCTCTCTGGAAACACCATATATTTT.

This chain uses TRBV7-9 with TRBJ2-5, with TRBD2 identical over 7 bases. The CDR3 consists of 15 residues. Trimming took 5 bases from V and 7 from J; bases not matched to a gene: 13. In germline, CDR1 is SEHNR, CDR2 FQNEAQ (reference sequence). The CDR3 is CASSNIGGTAWTQYF. CDR3 coding DNA: TGTGCCAGCAGCAATATCGGGGGGACCGCGTGGACCCAGTACTTC. Supplemented by reference TRBV7-9 and TRBJ2-5, the full variable domain reads DTGVSQNPRHKITKRGQNVTFRCDPISEHNRLYWYRQTLGQGPEFLTYFQNEAQLEKSRLLSDRFSAERPKGSFSTLEIQRTEQGDSAMYLCASSNIGGTAWTQYFGPGTRLLVL.

This clonotype was counted a few times. The chain links TRBV5-5 to TRBJ2-7; D unresolved. Per germline, CDR1 SGHKS and CDR2 YYEKEE (reference sequence). V was trimmed by 4 bases and J by 7 bases, leaving 9 bases between them. The CDR3 runs 11 residues. CDR3 DNA: TGTGCCAGCAGCACGGTGGGGGAGCAGTACTTC. Its translation: CASSTVGEQYF.

The V and J genes are TRBV7-9 and TRBJ2-5, with D possibly being TRBD2 (6 bases). The V and J ends lost 5 bases and 9 bases respectively, with 13 bases between them. The CDR3 contains 12 residues. Germline CDR1 is SEHNR and CDR2 is FQNEAQ (reference sequence). CDR3 bases: TGTGCCAGCAGCCAAACTAGGGAGGCCCAGTACTTC. Translating gives CASSQTREAQYF.

This clonotype is termed medium-sized. The chain carries TRBV20-1 and TRBJ2-3, with 7 bases fitting TRBD1. The CDR3 runs to 14 residues. The V and J ends lost 4 bases and 3 bases, in that order; junction bases with no gene match: 7. Germline lookup yields CDR1 DFQATT and CDR2 SNEGSKA (reference sequence). CDR3 DNA: TGCAGTGCTATCCGGGACAGCGGTACAGATACGCAGTATTTT. Its protein is CSAIRDSGTDTQYF.

This clonotype was counted ten times or more. This sequence joins TRBV7-6 and TRBJ2-5; 9 nucleotides match TRBD1. The V segment lost 3 bases and the J segment 3 bases; nucleotides outside the gene matches: 2. The germline CDR1 and CDR2 sequences are SGHVS and FNYEAQ. The CDR3 covers 14 residues. In nucleotides, the CDR3 is TGTGCCAGCAGCTTGGGGACAGGGAAAGAGACCCAGTACTTC. Protein: CASSLGTGKETQYF.

The chain recombines TRBV2 with TRBJ2-3; D is ambiguous. Looked up from germline, CDR1 is SNHLY and CDR2 is FYNNEI. The length of the CDR3 is 18 residues. With 7 bases removed from V and 3 bases from J, the gap between germline ends came to 26 bases. The CDR3 DNA reads TGTGCCAGCAAGAGCATGACAAGTCCAGGCCGTTCAACAGATACGCAGTATTTT. This gives the protein CASKSMTSPGRSTDTQYF.

This clonotype was found many times. This chain connects TRBV28 to TRBJ2-5, with 13 bases identical to TRBD2. In germline, CDR1 is MDHEN, CDR2 SYDVKM. V lost 6 bases, J lost 1 base, and 5 bases stayed unmatched. The CDR3 length is 16 residues. Here the CDR3 DNA reads TGTGCCAGCAGCCGGACTAGCGGGAGAAGCCAAGAGACCCAGTACTTC. The encoded protein is CASSRTSGRSQETQYF.

For this clonotype: The limits of the CDR3 on the DNA are not certain, so only TCRdb's listed CDR3 is given. V and J are TRBV11-2 and TRBJ2-1; the D call TRBD1 from the table was never checked on the DNA. The V gene's germline CDR1 is SGHAT and CDR2 FQNNGV. The CDR3 has 16 residues if both end residues are counted. The chain's CDR3 is CASSFGPGSRPYEQFF.

This chain links TRBV11-2 with TRBJ2-7; D gene uncertain. Germline V CDR1 and CDR2: SGHAT, FQNNGV. This CDR3 region has 15 residues. Trimming cost V 5 bases and J 1 base, with 15 bases left between them. The CDR3 loop reads CASSPEHLSSYEQYF. For the CDR3, the DNA is TGTGCCAGCAGCCCTGAGCACCTTTCGTCCTACGAGCAGTACTTC.

This clonotype was seen ten or more times. The chain combines TRBV4-1 with TRBJ1-2; possible D gene TRBD1, 5 bases. V lost 4 bases, J lost 0 bases, and 12 bases lay in between. The CDR3 loop spans 15 amino acids. Germline V lookup: CDR1 MGHRA, CDR2 YSYEKL. The CDR3 DNA reads TGCGCCAGCAGCCCAGGGACGGAGACTAACTATGGCTACACCTTC. Amino acid sequence: CASSPGTETNYGYTF.

This clonotype has at least ten counts. The chain is built from TRBV6-5 and TRBJ1-6; the match to TRBD1 covers 10 bases. Germline assignment: CDR1 MNHEY and CDR2 SVGAGI. V shed 5 bases, J shed 7 bases, and the junction held 5 bases outside the gene matches. The CDR3 consists of 15 residues. This CDR3 reads CASSTGTGVNSPLHF. CDR3 bases: TGTGCCAGCAGTACCGGGACAGGGGTGAATTCACCCCTCCACTTT.

This chain links TRBV2 with TRBJ2-7, with 8 bases lining up with TRBD2. Germline loops: CDR1 SNHLY, CDR2 FYNNEI. Trimming at V came to 3 bases and at J to 9 bases, leaving 10 bases not matched to a gene. This CDR3 is 14 amino acids long. The CDR3 nucleotides are TGTGCCAGCAGTGATGAACTAGCGGCACAGGTGCAGTACTTC. Translation: CASSDELAAQVQYF.

CDR3 nucleotide sequence: TGCAGTGCGTGGGGGGCCCGCACAGATACGCAGTATTTT. Amino acids: CSAWGARTDTQYF. The chain carries TRBV20-1 and TRBJ2-3; perhaps D is TRBD1 or TRBD2 (6 bases each). The germline V and J ends were trimmed by 6 bases and 1 base, with 11 bases remaining between them. Germline-derived CDR1 and CDR2 are DFQATT and SNEGSKA (reference sequence). The length of the CDR3 is 13 residues.

This clonotype was seen a few times. This sequence joins TRBV23-1 and TRBJ2-4; weak D call: TRBD1 (5 bases). TRBV23-1 qualifies as an ORF whose function is uncertain. The CDR3 length is 15 residues. V lost 3 bases to trimming and J lost 6 bases, with 15 bases between them. The CDR3 coding sequence is TGCGCCAGCAGTCAGATGCTCAGGGCCTCAAACATTCAGTACTTC. It yields the protein CASSQMLRASNIQYF.

This chain uses TRBV30 with TRBJ2-4, with a tentative D call TRBD1 (5 bases). This CDR3 comprises 12 residues. The V gene's germline CDR1 is GTSNPN and CDR2 SVGIG (reference sequence). V was clipped by 5 bases and J by 6 bases, with 11 bases between them. The CDR3 here is CAWGRTTNIQYF. The CDR3 DNA is TGTGCCTGGGGACGGACAACAAACATTCAGTACTTC.

This clonotype has just a few counts. CDR3 nucleotide sequence: TGTGCCAGCACCCGAAAACGGACAAATGAGCAGTTCTTC. Its protein product is CASTRKRTNEQFF. The chain is built from TRBV2 and TRBJ2-1; D possibly corresponds to TRBD1 (5 bases). The CDR3 totals 13 residues. V was clipped by 7 bases and J by 7 bases, with 14 bases between them. CDR1 and CDR2 (germline): SNHLY, FYNNEI.

This clonotype was counted at least ten times. The J gene is TRBJ1-2, the V gene TRBV4-1; 8 nucleotides match TRBD1. The CDR3 extends over 15 amino acids. J lost 6 bases, V lost 3 bases, and 9 bases had no gene match. In germline, CDR1 is MGHRA, CDR2 YSYEKL. The CDR3 DNA reads as TGCGCCAGCAGCCAGCAACTGGACAGGGCCGATGGCTACACCTTC. Protein: CASSQQLDRADGYTF.

V is TRBV7-9 and J is TRBJ2-5; no clear D gene. V shed 2 bases and J shed 5 bases, with 6 bases lying between them. CDR3 length: 12 amino acids. Germline loops: CDR1 SEHNR, CDR2 FQNEAQ (reference sequence). As DNA, the CDR3 is TGTGCCAGCAGCTTAAGCAAGGAGACCCAGTACTTC. The encoded protein is CASSLSKETQYF.

This clonotype was recorded a few times. The rearrangement links TRBV5-5 to TRBJ2-7; D unresolved. With 0 bases removed from V and 5 bases from J, the gap between germline ends came to 6 bases. From germline, CDR1 is SGHKS and CDR2 YYEKEE (reference sequence). This CDR3 is 12 amino acids long. The CDR3 loop is CASSLGRNEQYF. The CDR3 DNA reads TGTGCCAGCAGCTTGGGCAGGAACGAGCAGTACTTC.

This clonotype was counted ten times or more. This chain uses TRBV7-2 with TRBJ2-3, with 7 bases aligning to TRBD1. The CDR3 totals 13 residues. Per germline, CDR1 SGHTA and CDR2 FQGNSA. Trimming at V came to 1 base and at J to 6 bases, leaving 1 base not matched to a gene. The CDR3 reads CASSLDRGDTQYF. The CDR3 DNA reads TGTGCCAGCAGCTTAGACAGGGGTGATACGCAGTATTTT. Full variable domain (remainder filled in from reference TRBV7-2 and TRBJ2-3): GAGVSQSPSNKVTEKGKDVELRCDPISGHTALYWYRQSLGQGLEFLIYFQGNSAPDKSGLPSDRFSAERTGGSVSTLTIQRTQQEDSAVYLCASSLDRGDTQYFGPGTRLTVL.

This chain links TRBV3-1 with TRBJ2-7; tentative D call: TRBD2 (5 bases). From germline, CDR1 is LGHDT and CDR2 YNNKEL (reference sequence). The CDR3 consists of 15 residues. Deletions cut 3 bases from V and 0 bases from J, with 12 bases between. CDR3 amino acids: CASSQDWYSSYEQYF. In DNA form, the CDR3 reads TGTGCCAGCAGCCAGGACTGGTACTCCTCCTACGAGCAGTACTTC.

The chain couples TRBV9 to TRBJ2-1; no definite D call. Germline assignment: CDR1 SGDLS and CDR2 YYNGEE. The CDR3 length is 13 residues. Trimming removed 4 bases at V and 3 bases at J, with 8 bases between. The CDR3 loop reads CASSPRSYNEQFF. CDR3 bases: TGTGCCAGCAGCCCCCGCAGCTACAATGAGCAGTTCTTC.

This clonotype was found a few times. The chain links TRBV28 to TRBJ1-5; D is undetermined. V lost 3 bases and J 6 bases, leaving 12 bases between the germline ends. The CDR3 consists of 14 residues. Germline V gene sequence: CDR1 MDHEN, CDR2 SYDVKM. The CDR3 sequence: CASSLDLMAQPQHF. CDR3 sequence (DNA): TGTGCCAGCAGTTTGGACTTAATGGCTCAGCCCCAGCATTTT.

This clonotype occurred a few times. This chain connects TRBV5-4 to TRBJ2-3; the D gene is possibly TRBD2 (6 bases). This CDR3 comprises 14 residues. CDR1 SGHNT and CDR2 YYREEE come from the germline V gene (reference sequence). The ends were cut back, 1 base at V and 3 bases at J, with 9 bases in the middle. In nucleotides, the CDR3 is TGTGCCAGCAGCTTGCACCGGGGGACAGATACGCAGTATTTT. Amino acids: CASSLHRGTDTQYF.

The chain carries TRBV14 and TRBJ2-7; D is ambiguous. Germline CDR1 reads SGHDN; CDR2 reads FVKESK. The CDR3 extends over 15 amino acids. The V end lost 3 bases, the J end lost 2 bases, and 14 bases lay between the germline ends. CDR3 DNA: TGTGCCAGCAGCCACTTCTTGGACGGAACCTACGAGCAGTACTTC. Protein: CASSHFLDGTYEQYF.

The table lists this clonotype with a few counts. This rearrangement joins TRBV2 to TRBJ2-6; possibly TRBD1 for D (6 bases). This CDR3 comprises 18 residues. Trimming pared 6 bases from V and 1 base from J, leaving 19 bases between. Germline CDR1 and CDR2: SNHLY and FYNNEI. The CDR3 DNA is TGTGCCAGCAGGGGGGCCTGGCAGGGCAGATCTGGGGCCAACGTCCTGACTTTC. This sequence encodes CASRGAWQGRSGANVLTF.

This clonotype appeared many times. V is TRBV29-1 and J is TRBJ2-2; D unclear. CDR1 is SQVTM, CDR2 ANQGSEA, per germline. The CDR3 totals 11 residues. Trimming took off 2 bases at V and 9 bases at J, with 7 bases between the two ends. The CDR3 loop is CSVENNWELFF. The CDR3 DNA follows: TGCAGCGTTGAAAATAACTGGGAGCTGTTTTTT.

V usage is TRBV12-3 or TRBV12-4 and J usage is TRBJ1-3, with D uncertain. The V gene lost 6 bases and the J gene lost 2 bases, with 5 bases spanning the gap. The CDR3 loop spans 12 amino acids. The CDR3, as DNA: TGTGCCAGCAGCCCCACTGGAAACACCATATATTTT. Encoded protein: CASSPTGNTIYF.

This sequence joins TRBV20-1 and TRBJ1-2; D not resolved. Germline V gene lookup returns CDR1 DFQATT and CDR2 SNEGSKA (reference sequence). V dropped 1 base and J dropped 2 bases, with 14 bases sitting between them. The CDR3 covers 15 residues. Here the CDR3 reads CSARAALGPNYGYTF. In nucleotides, the CDR3 is TGCAGTGCTAGAGCCGCCCTAGGACCGAACTATGGCTACACCTTC.

This clonotype was seen a few times. This chain uses TRBV7-6 with TRBJ2-2, with TRBD2 as a possible D gene (7 bases). The CDR3 sequence is 14 residues long. From germline, CDR1 is SGHVS and CDR2 FNYEAQ. V lost 10 bases and J lost 3, with 15 bases in between. CDR3 DNA: TGTGCCACCGGGGGGCTAGCGTACACCGGGGAGCTGTTTTTT. It translates to CATGGLAYTGELFF.